This T cell receptor (beta chain) was profiled in a study of blood T cell repertoires in COVID-19 (dated by TCRdb to the early 2020s). In terms of the full investigation: Samples covering the acute and convalescent phases of COVID-19 were provided by collaborators in the United States, Italy and Spain. The prospective study material was composed of cDNA or gDNA derived from T cells, B-cell-depleted T cells, or PBMCs. Where HLA class I and class II types were available, the types were taken from metadata supplied by the sample provider, not from assay-based typing. Subjects who had been exposed to COVID-19, were actively infected with it, or had recovered from it provided the deeply sampled blood TCRbeta repertoires that made up the dataset. Sample metadata almost always included a de-identified subject ID, COVID-19 status, age in years and sex. The repertoires were released in a freely available public database intended as a resource for research on the immune response to SARS-CoV-2. Samples came from the ongoing ImmuneRACE study (first 160 participants) plus 1,254 subjects from 6 global collaborators. On the study overall, not on this receptor specifically: Clinical and demographic metadata were provided uncurated, with the amount varying by source and participant.

With regard to this clone: What antigen it recognizes has not been identified. Base qualities are not provided; no much larger clone lies one nucleotide away.

Compared with germline, V lacks 6 bases and J lacks 4 bases; bases without a gene match: 8. Reading the germline V gene gives CDR1 MDHEN and CDR2 SYDVKM. From the cysteine up to the phenylalanine, the CDR3 has a length of 14 residues. The kept DNA is CDR3 alone, 42 bases in frame from the first base. TCRbeta CDR3 regions were amplified from genomic DNA using the immunoSEQ Assay, a bias-controlled multiplex PCR. As for the original processing: The number of nucleated cells in each sample was estimated from the amplification of reference gene primers within the assay. To quantify the absolute abundance of each unique TCRbeta CDR3 rearrangement, sequence reads were collapsed and filtered. For each sample, productive Simpson clonality was calculated as the square root of Simpson's diversity index across productive rearrangements. This is the immuneACCESS table as TCRdb keeps it, with only in-frame sequences that have V and J called. A part of the clones is gone; compared with another copy, unresolved V genes explain less than half, and the rest is unexplained. For V, J and clone size, that table is used; D and trimming come from the DNA. The sample table lists some 180,000 clones, approximately 80% of them with a count of one. Roughly 11% of the sample rests with the top ten.

One collaborating source in Seattle enrolled patients while the patients were actively infected and followed the patients over time throughout the course of disease. Collaborating institutions collected whole blood in K2EDTA tubes following their own protocols. Collaborator samples were shipped for TCRbeta analysis as frozen whole blood, isolated PBMCs, or DNA extracted from either sample type. This TCR was recovered from a woman aged 40 to 55 with COVID-19, enrolled during active disease. Sequencing input: peripheral blood. The sequence joins TRBV28 to TRBJ1-2; the central 7 bases match TRBD1. This receptor carries the CDR3 CASRTGTVSYGYTF. The DNA is as follows: TGTGCCAGCAGAACCGGGACAGTTTCCTATGGCTACACCTTC.